The 25 T cell receptor beta chains below all came from one sample that was sequenced in a study of T cells in Graves' hyperthyroidism and ophthalmopathy. TCR beta CDR3 regions were amplified from RNA transcripts. First-round RT-PCR targeting the TCR CDR3 was performed with the HTBI primer set. TCRdb re-analysed the multiplex PCR reads in MiXCR, keeping a single row per CDR3 protein. The sample gives over 500,000 distinct CDR3 sequences, 13% to 15% of which show up once; approximately 15% is in the top ten. Sequencing used blood. All receptors come from a woman aged 40 to 55 with Graves' hyperthyroidism.

This clonotype was seen a handful of times. CDR3 nucleotide sequence: TGTGCCAGCAGCGCGGGCGGGAGAGTAACCTACAATGAGCAGTTCTTC. Amino acids: CASSAGGRVTYNEQFF. This chain links TRBV7-9 with TRBJ2-1, with 7 positions matching TRBD2. The junction had 9 bases not matched to a gene; V was cut back by 5 bases and J by 2 bases. This CDR3 is 16 amino acids long. Germline V gives CDR1 SEHNR, CDR2 FQNEAQ (reference sequence).

This clonotype has ten or more counts. This chain connects TRBV28 to TRBJ2-1, with 15 positions matching TRBD2. CDR1 and CDR2 (germline): MDHEN, SYDVKM. This CDR3 region has 20 residues. V lost 8 bases to trimming and J lost 5 bases; unmatched junction nucleotides: 19. The CDR3 sequence is CASAHILKGTSGRRDNEQFF. As DNA, the CDR3 is TGTGCCAGCGCGCACATATTAAAGGGGACTAGCGGGAGGAGGGACAATGAGCAGTTCTTC.

In this sample, this clonotype turned up many times. This chain joins TRBV5-1 and TRBJ2-3, with D perhaps matching TRBD2 (6 bases). V lost 3 bases and J lost 6, with 20 bases in between. The length of the CDR3 is 16 residues. CDR1 is SGHRS, CDR2 YFSETQ, per germline. CDR3 region: CASSSRGGEAGDTQYF. CDR3 DNA sequence: TGCGCCAGCAGCTCTAGAGGCGGGGAGGCAGGGGATACGCAGTATTTT.

This clonotype was recorded many times. The genes are TRBV12-3 or TRBV12-4 and TRBJ2-1; 12 bases agree with TRBD2. The CDR3 runs to 15 residues. Trimming took 8 bases from V and 6 from J; bases not matched to a gene: 8. The CDR3 here is CASSLGLAGINEQFF. CDR3 in DNA: TGTGCCAGCTCCCTCGGACTAGCGGGAATCAATGAGCAGTTCTTC.

V is TRBV6-1 and J is TRBJ1-1, with TRBD1 matching over 7 bases. CDR3 length: 11 amino acids. The germline V gene encodes CDR1 MNHNS and CDR2 SASEGT. Germline trimming cut 8 bases from V and 11 bases from J; bases unmatched to any gene: 8. The CDR3 reads CASRDRVRAFF. In nucleotides, the CDR3 is TGTGCCAGCCGGGACAGAGTACGGGCTTTCTTT.

This clonotype appeared a single time. This clone may be a read error of a much larger clone one base away. V and J are TRBV20-1 and TRBJ1-5; weak D call: TRBD1 (5 bases). Trimming removed 6 bases at V and 5 bases at J, with 14 bases between. Germline CDR1 DFQATT, CDR2 SNEGSKA (reference sequence). The CDR3 consists of 13 residues. The CDR3 loop is CSATGTMDQPQHF. For the CDR3, the DNA is TGCAGTGCGACCGGGACTATGGATCAGCCCCAGCATTTT.

This clonotype showed up just a few times. This chain joins TRBV20-1 and TRBJ1-6; D unclear. The length of the CDR3 is 13 residues. V dropped 2 bases and J dropped 8 bases, with 10 bases sitting between them. The germline gives CDR1 DFQATT, CDR2 SNEGSKA (reference sequence). CDR3 DNA: TGCAGTGCTAGACGGCAAGTTGATTCACCCCTCCACTTT. This codes for CSARRQVDSPLHF.

This clonotype has a handful of counts. The gene calls are TRBV7-3 and TRBJ2-2; weak D call: TRBD2 (6 bases). Trimming cost V 5 bases and J 7 bases, with 11 bases left between them. CDR3 length: 13 residues. The V gene's germline CDR1 is SGHTA and CDR2 FQGTGA. CDR3 amino acids: CASSVLAVGELFF. CDR3 bases: TGTGCCAGCAGCGTTTTAGCGGTCGGGGAGCTGTTTTTT. Full variable domain (rest looked up from reference TRBV7-3 and TRBJ2-2): GAGVSQTPSNKVTEKGKYVELRCDPISGHTALYWYRQSLGQGPEFLIYFQGTGAADDSGLPNDRFFAVRPEGSVSTLKIQRTERGDSAVYLCASSVLAVGELFFGEGSRLTVL.

This clonotype was detected many times. CDR3 in amino acids: CASRGQDRETQYF. As DNA, the CDR3 is TGTGCCAGTCGCGGACAGGATCGCGAGACCCAGTACTTC. V and J are TRBV19 and TRBJ2-5, with 7 bases fitting TRBD1. The germline V gene encodes CDR1 LNHDA and CDR2 SQIVND (reference sequence). CDR3 size: 13 residues. V lost 8 bases, J lost 5 bases, and 8 bases stayed unmatched. Combining the CDR3 with reference TRBV19 and TRBJ2-5 gives the whole variable domain DGGITQSPKYLFRKEGQNVTLSCEQNLNHDAMYWYRQDPGQGLRLIYYSQIVNDFQKGDIAEGYSVSREKKESFPLTVTSAQKNPTAFYLCASRGQDRETQYFGPGTRLLVL.

Ten or more counts support this clonotype. V usage is TRBV7-9 and J usage is TRBJ2-3; 9 nucleotides agree with TRBD1. CDR3 length: 17 residues. Germline CDR1 reads SEHNR; CDR2 reads FQNEAQ (reference sequence). V lost 5 bases, J lost 0 bases, and 9 bases stayed unmatched. Here the CDR3 DNA reads TGTGCCAGCAGCCCACCCCCGGGACAGGGAAGCACAGATACGCAGTATTTT. Translating it yields CASSPPPGQGSTDTQYF.

This clonotype occurred a few times. The chain has TRBV5-8 and TRBJ1-1, with D possibly matching TRBD1 (6 bases). V was trimmed by 6 bases and J by 7 bases, leaving 19 bases between them. The CDR3 is 14 amino acids. Germline CDR1 reads SGHTS; CDR2 reads YDEGEE. The CDR3 bases are TGTGCCAGCAAGCTTGGCCGGGGGGCCGGTGAAGCTTTCTTT. It is translated as CASKLGRGAGEAFF.

The chain couples TRBV9 to TRBJ1-5, with unresolved D. The V end lost 0 bases, the J end lost 0 bases, and 7 bases lay between the germline ends. The CDR3 is made up of 15 amino acids. Germline loops: CDR1 SGDLS, CDR2 YYNGEE. The CDR3 loop reads CASSVGWASNQPQHF. The CDR3 nucleotides read TGTGCCAGCAGCGTAGGATGGGCTAGCAATCAGCCCCAGCATTTT.

This clonotype was seen at least ten times. V gene TRBV20-1 combines with J gene TRBJ1-1; tentative D call: TRBD1 (5 bases). CDR1 and CDR2 from the germline V gene are DFQATT and SNEGSKA (reference sequence). The CDR3 is 12 amino acids. V lost 6 bases and J 0 bases, leaving 8 bases between the germline ends. CDR3 nucleotide sequence: TGCAGTGCGAGGGGAATGAACACTGAAGCTTTCTTT. This codes for CSARGMNTEAFF.

This chain connects TRBV3-1 to TRBJ1-6, with no clear D. The CDR3 has 15 amino acids. The V gene lost 1 base and the J gene lost 3 bases, with 7 bases spanning the gap. The germline CDR1 and CDR2 sequences are LGHDT and YNNKEL (reference sequence). The CDR3 protein is CASSQVPFYNSPLHF. As DNA, the CDR3 is TGTGCCAGCAGCCAAGTACCGTTCTATAATTCACCCCTCCACTTT.

This clonotype was seen ten or more times. V gene TRBV30 combines with J gene TRBJ1-5; a possible D gene is TRBD1 (5 bases). V lost 0 bases and J 7 bases, leaving 13 bases between the germline ends. The length of the CDR3 is 14 residues. Per germline, CDR1 GTSNPN and CDR2 SVGIG (reference sequence). Here the CDR3 reads CAWSVPGRRQPQHF. CDR3 coding DNA: TGTGCCTGGAGTGTACCGGGGCGTCGGCAGCCCCAGCATTTT.

This clonotype occurred many times. This chain connects TRBV7-9 to TRBJ2-5; maybe TRBD1 (6 bases). CDR1 is SEHNR, CDR2 FQNEAQ, per germline (reference sequence). The CDR3 is 14 residues long. V gave up 3 bases and J gave up 2 bases, with 10 bases separating them. DNA for the CDR3: TGTGCCAGCAGCTTCGACAGGTTTCAAGAGACCCAGTACTTC. Residues: CASSFDRFQETQYF.

To note about this clonotype: The junction does not match germline at one end; this may be a read error. The chain combines TRBV24-1 with TRBJ1-1, with D perhaps TRBD1 (6 bases). Germline CDR1 reads KGHDR; CDR2 reads SFDVKD. The CDR3 has 14 residues. As DNA, the CDR3 is TGTGCCAACACAAAAAAGGGGGATAGGACTGAAGTTTTCTTT. Amino acids: CANTKKGDRTEVFF.

Only a few counts were recorded for this clonotype. The V call is TRBV19, the J call TRBJ1-1; tentatively, D is TRBD1 (5 bases). From germline, CDR1 is LNHDA and CDR2 SQIVND (reference sequence). V lost 6 bases and J lost 1, with 12 bases in between. The CDR3 is 14 residues long. CDR3 in DNA: TGTGCCAGTAGGCCCGAAACAGGGAACACTGAAGCTTTCTTT. Protein: CASRPETGNTEAFF.

The V call is TRBV28, the J call TRBJ2-1; no reliable D call. Deletions cut 6 bases from V and 5 bases from J, with 11 bases between. Germline-derived CDR1 and CDR2 are MDHEN and SYDVKM. CDR3 length: 13 residues. For the CDR3, the DNA is TGTGCCAGCAGGGGGAACCTTCACAATGAGCAGTTCTTC. Translated: CASRGNLHNEQFF.

Concerning this clonotype: This may arise from a read error, as a much more abundant clone is one base away. The chain couples TRBV20-1 to TRBJ1-5; possibly TRBD1 for D (6 bases). Germline V gene lookup returns CDR1 DFQATT and CDR2 SNEGSKA (reference sequence). This CDR3 is 16 amino acids long. The CDR3 coding sequence is TGCAGTGCTAGAGATGGCGCAGGGGATTCCAATCAGCTCCAGCATTTT. It is translated as CSARDGAGDSNQLQHF.

This clonotype was seen repeatedly, ten times or more. The chain employs TRBV7-2 and TRBJ2-3; TRBD2 aligns across 10 bases. Germline-derived CDR1 and CDR2 are SGHTA and FQGNSA. The CDR3 consists of 15 residues. CDR3 sequence (DNA): TGTGCTTCCTGCACTGGACTAGCGGAAGCAGATACGCAGTATTTT. Translating gives CASCTGLAEADTQYF.

There are a few counts of this clonotype. The V gene is TRBV27, the J gene TRBJ2-7; 7 bases line up with TRBD1. Trimming removed 3 bases from V and 0 bases from J; junction bases left unmatched: 17. In germline, CDR1 is MNHEY, CDR2 SMNVEV (reference sequence). The CDR3 is 19 amino acids. CDR3 sequence reads: CASSLESGDSHIISYEQYF. The DNA for the CDR3 is TGTGCCAGCAGTTTGGAGAGTGGGGACAGTCATATTATCTCCTACGAGCAGTACTTC.

This clonotype was seen ten or more times. The chain employs TRBV28 and TRBJ1-5; possibly TRBD1 for D (5 bases). The CDR3 has 15 amino acids. V lost 7 bases and J 3 bases, leaving 16 bases between the germline ends. Per the germline V gene, CDR1 is MDHEN and CDR2 is SYDVKM. DNA of the CDR3: TGTGCCAGCATTCCACACACAGGATTCAATCAGCCCCAGCATTTT. Translated, it gives CASIPHTGFNQPQHF.

This clonotype was recorded at least ten times. The rearrangement uses TRBV27 and TRBJ1-1; 9 bases align to TRBD1. Germline V lookup: CDR1 MNHEY, CDR2 SMNVEV (reference sequence). V shed 1 base, J shed 1 base, and the junction held 1 base outside the gene matches. The CDR3 extends over 15 amino acids. Here the CDR3 reads CASSLWGQGNTEAFF. DNA for the CDR3: TGTGCCAGCAGTTTATGGGGACAGGGGAACACTGAAGCTTTCTTT.

This clonotype was counted at least ten times. The chain links TRBV30 to TRBJ1-1; TRBD1 agrees at 7 bases. V lost 4 bases to trimming and J lost 7 bases; unmatched junction nucleotides: 3. From germline, CDR1 is GTSNPN and CDR2 SVGIG (reference sequence). The CDR3 covers 11 residues. This CDR3 is CAWKAGGEAFF. CDR3 nucleotides: TGTGCCTGGAAGGCAGGGGGTGAAGCTTTCTTT.